What follows are 13 T cell receptor beta chains derived from one specimen sequenced in a study of blood T cell repertoires in COVID-19. The table came from immunoSEQ multiplex PCR; TCRdb's copy has only in-frame clones and leaves some out. This sample has some 320,000 clones; more than 75% occur once, and the top ten carry roughly 2.6%. The material sequenced was PBMCs or T cells enriched from blood (not recorded which). Receptors were obtained from a man aged 60 to 75 who had recovered from COVID-19.

J is TRBJ1-2 and V is TRBV5-4; the D gene is possibly TRBD1 (5 bases). V lost 1 base and J lost 8, with 15 bases in between. The CDR3 is made up of 14 amino acids. Germline V CDR1 and CDR2: SGHNT, YYREEE (reference sequence). This CDR3 reads CASSLSQPGGGYTF. In nucleotides, the CDR3 is TGTGCCAGCAGCTTGAGCCAGCCCGGGGGGGGCTACACCTTC.

The chain joins TRBV18 to TRBJ2-7, with D uncertain. Germline lookup yields CDR1 KGHSH and CDR2 LQKENI. The CDR3 sequence is 13 residues long. The ends were cut back, 0 bases at V and 5 bases at J, with 8 bases in the middle. CDR3: CASSPPAVDEQYF. The CDR3 region has the DNA TGTGCCAGCTCACCACCAGCCGTAGACGAGCAGTACTTC.

V gene TRBV4-2 combines with J gene TRBJ1-2; TRBD1 matches at 7 bases. CDR3 size: 15 residues. V lost 1 base, J lost 0 bases, and 2 bases stayed unmatched. Germline-derived CDR1 and CDR2 are LGHNA and YNFKEQ. The CDR3 DNA sequence: TGTGCCAGCAGCCAAGGGACAGGACCTAACTATGGCTACACCTTC. Its protein product is CASSQGTGPNYGYTF.

This sequence joins TRBV7-3 and TRBJ1-5, with 7 bases that match TRBD1. CDR1 and CDR2 from the germline V gene are SGHTA and FQGTGA. The length of the CDR3 is 13 residues. V dropped 5 bases and J dropped 7; count of bases not matched to a gene: 5. The CDR3 loop is CASSEGAQQPQHF. The CDR3 DNA is TGTGCCAGCAGCGAGGGGGCCCAGCAGCCCCAGCATTTT.

The chain employs TRBV15 and TRBJ2-5, with D uncertain. Germline loops: CDR1 LNHNV, CDR2 YYDKDF (reference sequence). V was cut by 1 base and J by 3 bases, with 12 bases left in between. The CDR3 sequence is 15 residues long. This CDR3 is CATSRAPAEEETQYF. The CDR3 region has the DNA TGTGCCACCAGCAGAGCGCCCGCGGAAGAAGAGACCCAGTACTTC.

In its sample, this clone was seen once. The chain is built from TRBV6-2 or TRBV6-3 and TRBJ1-3, with a tentative D call TRBD1 (5 bases). Per germline, CDR1 MNHEY and CDR2 SVGEGT. This CDR3 spans 16 amino acids. The V end lost 3 bases, the J end lost 0 bases, and 12 bases lay between the germline ends. CDR3 nucleotides: TGTGCCAGCAGTTATCGGCCGGACACCTCTGGAAACACCATATATTTT. Amino acid sequence: CASSYRPDTSGNTIYF.

The chain couples TRBV24-1 to TRBJ1-2, with 8 positions matching TRBD1. CDR1 KGHDR and CDR2 SFDVKD come from the germline V gene. The CDR3 has 13 residues. The junction had 4 bases not matched to a gene; V was cut back by 5 bases and J by 6 bases. The CDR3 DNA reads as TGTGCCACCAGTGGCCCAGGGGGCAATGGCTACACCTTC. Translation gives CATSGPGGNGYTF.

The chain employs TRBV7-9 and TRBJ1-2; D may be TRBD1 (5 bases). CDR1 is SEHNR, CDR2 FQNEAQ, per germline (reference sequence). The CDR3 loop spans 13 amino acids. The V end was cut by 6 bases, the J end by 0 bases, with 8 bases between. In nucleotides, the CDR3 is TGTGCCAGCAGAGGACACTCTAACTATGGCTACACCTTC. The encoded protein is CASRGHSNYGYTF.

This clone appeared a few times. V and J are TRBV5-1 and TRBJ2-1; 11 nucleotides match TRBD2. CDR3 length equals 16 residues. Trimming cost V 3 bases and J 9 bases; bases outside gene matches: 11. Germline CDR1 is SGHRS and CDR2 is YFSETQ. CDR3 region: CASSSNSGRASFEQFF. DNA of the CDR3: TGCGCCAGCAGCTCGAATAGCGGGAGGGCCTCTTTTGAGCAGTTCTTC.

This clone was seen just once. The chain carries TRBV3-1 (or the pseudogene TRBV3-2) and TRBJ2-7, with D unresolved. This CDR3 comprises 12 residues. In germline, CDR1 is LGHDT, CDR2 YNNKEL (reference sequence). The ends were cut back, 1 base at V and 5 bases at J, with 6 bases in the middle. The CDR3 DNA follows: TGTGCCAGCAGCCAAGTTATAAACGAGCAGTACTTC. It translates to CASSQVINEQYF.

The chain links TRBV11-2 to TRBJ1-6, with D possibly being TRBD1 (6 bases). The V gene lost 5 bases and the J gene lost 6 bases, with 14 bases spanning the gap. Germline V gene data show CDR1 as SGHAT and CDR2 as FQNNGV. The CDR3 runs to 15 residues. The CDR3 loop is CASSKPGQPNSPLHF. CDR3 DNA: TGTGCCAGCAGCAAACCGGGACAACCTAATTCACCCCTCCACTTT.

The chain couples TRBV28 to TRBJ2-3, with 7 bases lining up with TRBD1. The CDR3 is made up of 13 amino acids. V was pared by 4 bases and J by 3 bases, with 1 base of the junction left unmatched. The germline CDR1 and CDR2 sequences are MDHEN and SYDVKM. CDR3 sequence reads: CASSWTGTDTQYF. CDR3 nucleotide sequence: TGTGCCAGCAGTTGGACAGGTACAGATACGCAGTATTTT.

This chain connects TRBV4-1 to TRBJ2-5, with 8 bases identical to TRBD2. The CDR3 loop spans 16 amino acids. V lost 0 bases, J lost 4 bases, and 7 bases stayed unmatched. Germline V lookup: CDR1 MGHRA, CDR2 YSYEKL. This chain's CDR3 is CASSQEGSGVLETQYF. In DNA form, the CDR3 reads TGCGCCAGCAGCCAAGAAGGTAGCGGGGTTCTAGAGACCCAGTACTTC.